Below are 5 T cell receptor beta chains sequenced from a single sample in a study of regulatory T cells in long-lasting Graves disease. Construction of the TCR beta libraries employed iRepertoire HTBI primers in conjunction with Arm-PCR of CDR3 regions. TCRdb passed the multiplex PCR reads through MiXCR, listing each CDR3 protein once. Among 350,000 to 550,000 distinct CDR3 sequences listed, just under 15% were seen once. Time point reported: newly diagnosed GD, antithyroid drugs for less than 3 months. Researchers made the TCR library from RNA that was extracted from PBMCs. This sample was shared with a second study, whose subject was T cells in Graves' hyperthyroidism and ophthalmopathy.

The material was peripheral blood mononuclear cells (PBMCs), obtained at new diagnosis, from a patient treated with antithyroid drugs. The origin of the receptors is a woman between 25 and 40 years old with Graves disease.

This clonotype has ten or more counts. V gene TRBV24-1 combines with J gene TRBJ2-2; 7 positions agree with TRBD2. Germline CDR1 is KGHDR and CDR2 is SFDVKD. CDR3 size: 17 residues. Unmatched junction bases numbered 8, after V lost 0 bases and J lost 5 bases. The CDR3 bases are TGTGCCACCAGTGATTTGCAGACCAGCGGGATTACCGGGGAGCTGTTTTTT. Translating gives CATSDLQTSGITGELFF.

There are many counts of this clonotype. The CDR3 DNA reads TGCGCCAGCAGCTCCGGGACAGGGGGCGGAAGGGAGCAGTTCTTC. This codes for CASSSGTGGGREQFF. The chain links TRBV5-1 to TRBJ2-1, with 12 bases that match TRBD1. J was trimmed by 10 bases and V by 3 bases; bases with no gene match: 8. The V gene's germline CDR1 is SGHRS and CDR2 YFSETQ. The CDR3 is 15 amino acids.

The chain has TRBV9 and TRBJ2-3, with 8 nucleotides matching TRBD2. The V and J ends lost 3 bases and 2 bases, in that order; junction bases with no gene match: 5. The CDR3 length is 15 residues. Germline V lookup: CDR1 SGDLS, CDR2 YYNGEE. The CDR3 DNA reads TGTGCCAGCAGCGGTAGCGGGGATGACACAGATACGCAGTATTTT. This encodes CASSGSGDDTDTQYF.

The chain carries TRBV2 and TRBJ2-4; possibly TRBD2 for D (6 bases). Trimming took 7 bases from V and 4 from J, leaving 14 bases between them. This CDR3 region has 14 residues. CDR1 is SNHLY, CDR2 FYNNEI, per germline. The CDR3 is CASTHFGGKNIQYF. The DNA of the CDR3 is TGTGCCAGCACCCACTTTGGAGGGAAAAACATTCAGTACTTC.

This clonotype was detected a few times. The CDR3 DNA reads as TGTGCCAGCAGCCAAGGTCCCGGGTACGAGCAGTACTTC. Translating it yields CASSQGPGYEQYF. The rearrangement joins TRBV3-1 to TRBJ2-7; D remains ambiguous. This CDR3 comprises 13 residues. Germline V lookup: CDR1 LGHDT, CDR2 YNNKEL (reference sequence). Trimming took off 1 base at V and 4 bases at J, with 8 bases between the two ends.